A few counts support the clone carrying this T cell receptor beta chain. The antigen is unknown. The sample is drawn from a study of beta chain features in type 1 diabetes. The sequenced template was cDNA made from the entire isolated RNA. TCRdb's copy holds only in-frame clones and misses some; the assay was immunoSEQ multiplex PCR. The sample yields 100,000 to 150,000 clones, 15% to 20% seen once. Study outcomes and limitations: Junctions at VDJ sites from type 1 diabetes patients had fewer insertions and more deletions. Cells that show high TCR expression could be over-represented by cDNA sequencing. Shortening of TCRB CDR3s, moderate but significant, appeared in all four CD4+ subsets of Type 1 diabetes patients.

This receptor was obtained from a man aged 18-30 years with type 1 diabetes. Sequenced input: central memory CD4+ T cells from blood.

For the CDR3, the DNA is TGCGCCAGCAGCCTTTCCGGGACTAGCGGGGGCCAAGAGACCCAGTACTTC. Its protein is CASSLSGTSGGQETQYF. The chain employs TRBV4-1 and TRBJ2-5, with 14 positions matching TRBD2. Losses at the gene ends were 4 bases for V and 1 base for J; bases not matched to a gene: 5. The germline V gene has CDR1 MGHRA and CDR2 YSYEKL. CDR3 length: 17 amino acids.